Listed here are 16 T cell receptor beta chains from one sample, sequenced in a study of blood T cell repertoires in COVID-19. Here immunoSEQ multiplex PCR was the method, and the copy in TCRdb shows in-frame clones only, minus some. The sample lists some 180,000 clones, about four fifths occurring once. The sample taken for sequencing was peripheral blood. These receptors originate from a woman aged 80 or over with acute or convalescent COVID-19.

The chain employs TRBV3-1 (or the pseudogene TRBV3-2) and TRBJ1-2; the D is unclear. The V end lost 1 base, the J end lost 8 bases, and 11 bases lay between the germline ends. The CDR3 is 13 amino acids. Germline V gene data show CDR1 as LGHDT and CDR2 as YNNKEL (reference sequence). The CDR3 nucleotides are TGTGCCAGCAGCCAAGGTGAGCGCCGCGGCTACACCTTC. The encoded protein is CASSQGERRGYTF.

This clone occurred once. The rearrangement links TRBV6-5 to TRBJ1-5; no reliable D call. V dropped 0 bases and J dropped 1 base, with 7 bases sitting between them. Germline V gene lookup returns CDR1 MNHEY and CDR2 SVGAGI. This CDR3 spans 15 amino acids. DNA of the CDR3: TGTGCCAGCAGTTACTCCGGGGAAAGCAATCAGCCCCAGCATTTT. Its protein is CASSYSGESNQPQHF.

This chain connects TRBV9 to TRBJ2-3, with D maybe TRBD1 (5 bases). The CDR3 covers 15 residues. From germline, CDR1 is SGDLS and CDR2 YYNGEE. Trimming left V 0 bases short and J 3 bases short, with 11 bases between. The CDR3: CASSVVDSRTDTQYF. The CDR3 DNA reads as TGTGCCAGCAGCGTAGTTGACAGTCGGACAGATACGCAGTATTTT.

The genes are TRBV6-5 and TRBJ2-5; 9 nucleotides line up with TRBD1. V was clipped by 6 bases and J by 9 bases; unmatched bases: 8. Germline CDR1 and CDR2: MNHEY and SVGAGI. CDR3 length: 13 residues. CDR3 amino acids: CASSGTGSLAQYF. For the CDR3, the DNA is TGTGCCAGCAGCGGGACAGGGAGTTTGGCCCAGTACTTC.

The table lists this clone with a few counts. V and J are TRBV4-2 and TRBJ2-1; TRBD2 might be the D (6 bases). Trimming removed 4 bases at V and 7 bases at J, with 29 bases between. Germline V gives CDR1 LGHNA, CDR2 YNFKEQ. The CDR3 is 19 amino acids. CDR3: CASSRTTGRRDQRRNEQFF. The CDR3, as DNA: TGTGCCAGCAGCCGTACGACTGGTAGGCGGGACCAACGGAGAAATGAGCAGTTCTTC.

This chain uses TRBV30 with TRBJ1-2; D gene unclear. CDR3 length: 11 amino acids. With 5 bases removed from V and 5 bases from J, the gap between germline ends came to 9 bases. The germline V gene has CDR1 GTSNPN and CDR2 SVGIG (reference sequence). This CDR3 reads CAWGPSYGYTF. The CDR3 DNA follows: TGTGCCTGGGGACCCTCTTATGGCTACACCTTC.

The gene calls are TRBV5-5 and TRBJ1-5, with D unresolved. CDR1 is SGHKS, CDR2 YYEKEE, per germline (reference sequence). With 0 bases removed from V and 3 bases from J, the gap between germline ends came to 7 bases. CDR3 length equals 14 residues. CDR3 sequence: CASSLGLLNQPQHF. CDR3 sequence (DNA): TGTGCCAGCAGCTTGGGGCTGCTCAATCAGCCCCAGCATTTT.

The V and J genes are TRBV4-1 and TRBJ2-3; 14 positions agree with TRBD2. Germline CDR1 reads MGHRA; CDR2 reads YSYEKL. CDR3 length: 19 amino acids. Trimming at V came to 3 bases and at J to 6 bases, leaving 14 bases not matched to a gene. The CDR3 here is CASSQTGLAGAGVADTQYF. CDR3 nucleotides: TGCGCCAGCAGCCAGACGGGACTAGCGGGGGCCGGAGTAGCTGATACGCAGTATTTT.

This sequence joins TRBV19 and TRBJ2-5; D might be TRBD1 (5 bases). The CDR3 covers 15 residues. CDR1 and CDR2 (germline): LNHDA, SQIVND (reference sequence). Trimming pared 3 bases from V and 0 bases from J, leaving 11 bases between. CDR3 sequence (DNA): TGTGCCAGTAGTATTGGTGGGGCCTACCAAGAGACCCAGTACTTC. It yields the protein CASSIGGAYQETQYF.

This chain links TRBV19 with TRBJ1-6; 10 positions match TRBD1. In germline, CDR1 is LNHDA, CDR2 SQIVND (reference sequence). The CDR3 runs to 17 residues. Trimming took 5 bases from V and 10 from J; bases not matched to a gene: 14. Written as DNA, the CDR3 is TGTGCCAGTAGTCGAACCGGGGACAGGGGTATTCCCTCACCCCTCCACTTT. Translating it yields CASSRTGDRGIPSPLHF.

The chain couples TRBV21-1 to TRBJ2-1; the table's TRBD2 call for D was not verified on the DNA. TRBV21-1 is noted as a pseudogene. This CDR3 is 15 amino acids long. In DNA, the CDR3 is TGTGCCAGCAGCACTGGGCTAGCGGGAAAGGGTGAGCAGTTCTTC. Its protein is CASSTGLAGKGEQFF.

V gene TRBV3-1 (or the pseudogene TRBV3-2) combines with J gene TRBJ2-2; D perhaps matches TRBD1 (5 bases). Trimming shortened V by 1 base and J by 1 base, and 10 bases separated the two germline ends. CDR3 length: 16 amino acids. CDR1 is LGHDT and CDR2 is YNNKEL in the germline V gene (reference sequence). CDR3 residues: CASSQALGQNTGELFF. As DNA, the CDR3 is TGTGCCAGCAGCCAAGCGTTGGGGCAGAACACCGGGGAGCTGTTTTTT.

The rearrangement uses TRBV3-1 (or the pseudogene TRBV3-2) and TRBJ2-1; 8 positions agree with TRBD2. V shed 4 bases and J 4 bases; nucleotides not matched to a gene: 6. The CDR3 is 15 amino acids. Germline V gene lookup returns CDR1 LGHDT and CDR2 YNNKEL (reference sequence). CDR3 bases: TGTGCCAGCAGCCTCGGACTAGCTCCATACAATGAGCAGTTCTTC. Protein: CASSLGLAPYNEQFF.

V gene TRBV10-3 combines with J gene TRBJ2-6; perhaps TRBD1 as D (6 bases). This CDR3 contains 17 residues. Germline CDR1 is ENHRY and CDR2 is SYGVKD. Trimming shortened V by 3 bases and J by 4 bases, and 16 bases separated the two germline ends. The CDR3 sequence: CAISDLLGGAGANVLTF. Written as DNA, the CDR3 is TGTGCCATCAGTGATCTTTTAGGGGGTGCCGGGGCCAACGTCCTGACTTTC.

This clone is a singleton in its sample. The CDR3 here is CASSMRRGSRNQPQHF. DNA for the CDR3: TGTGCCAGTAGTATGAGAAGGGGTAGTCGCAATCAGCCCCAGCATTTT. The gene calls are TRBV19 and TRBJ1-5, with D tentatively TRBD1 (5 bases). The CDR3 is 16 amino acids. Germline values: CDR1 LNHDA, CDR2 SQIVND (reference sequence). Trimming shortened V by 3 bases and J by 2 bases, and 14 bases separated the two germline ends.

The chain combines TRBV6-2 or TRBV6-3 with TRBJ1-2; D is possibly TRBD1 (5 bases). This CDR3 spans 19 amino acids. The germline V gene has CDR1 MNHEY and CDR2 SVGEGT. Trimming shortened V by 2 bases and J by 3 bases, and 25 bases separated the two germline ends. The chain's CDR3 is CASSYGFSGQSPLYYGYTF. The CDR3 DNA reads TGTGCCAGCAGTTACGGATTCTCCGGACAAAGTCCCCTCTACTATGGCTACACCTTC.